This is a list of T cell receptor beta chains from one sample in a study of blood T cells in healthy people across ages. Via MiXCR, TCRdb re-called the 5' RACE reads, giving one row per CDR3 protein. The table lists under 850,000 distinct CDR3 sequences, about 37% of them singletons. Sequencing was done on a sample of blood. The receptors originated from a man aged 18 to 30 in good health. CDR3s include the opening cysteine and the closing phenylalanine or tryptophan. Fields, in order: V gene, D gene, clone size, J gene, CDR3 protein, CDR3 DNA. A D gene is named only where the DNA matches it firmly. A clone size is listed for some rows: how often the clone was seen (once, few, many), or a class if it is expanded.

TRBV27	TRBD1	-	TRBJ1-5	CAGSPRTGYQPQHF	TGTGCCGGCAGTCCTCGGACAGGGTATCAGCCCCAGCATTTT
TRBV10-3	-	-	TRBJ2-1	CAVRPDGDEQFF	TGTGCCGTTCGGCCAGATGGGGATGAGCAGTTCTTC
TRBV9	-	many	TRBJ2-3	CASSVSSRGKSTDTQYF	TGTGCCAGCAGCGTGAGCTCTCGGGGGAAGAGCACAGATACGCAGTATTTT
TRBV12-3/TRBV12-4	-	once	TRBJ2-2	CASSSNVLEANTGELFF	TGTGCCAGCAGCTCAAACGTATTGGAGGCCAACACCGGGGAGCTGTTTTTT
TRBV29-1	-	-	TRBJ1-1	CSVEPFRAGRKTEAFF	TGCAGCGTTGAACCATTTAGGGCAGGGAGGAAAACTGAAGCTTTCTTT
TRBV5-1	-	few	TRBJ2-3	CASSLGGQPDTQYF	TGCGCCAGCAGCTTGGGCGGACAGCCAGATACGCAGTATTTT
TRBV5-1	TRBD2	-	TRBJ2-5	CATSAGLAGREETQYF	TGCGCCACCTCAGCCGGTCTAGCGGGGCGTGAAGAGACCCAGTACTTC
TRBV10-3	-	-	TRBJ2-5	CAISQPGLGQETQYF	TGTGCCATCAGCCAACCAGGGTTGGGTCAAGAGACCCAGTACTTC
TRBV3-1	-	-	TRBJ1-1	CASSPIEGTEAFF	TGTGCCAGCAGCCCGATCGAAGGAACTGAAGCTTTCTTT
TRBV12-3/TRBV12-4	-	many	TRBJ2-5	CASSLSRIVETQYF	TGTGCCAGCAGTTTGTCCCGGATTGTGGAGACCCAGTACTTC
TRBV10-2	TRBD2	-	TRBJ2-5	CASKSRLAGVETQYF	TGCGCCAGCAAAAGTCGTCTAGCGGGGGTGGAGACCCAGTACTTC
TRBV12-3/TRBV12-4	-	few	TRBJ1-1	CAILQGRDTEAFF	TGTGCCATCTTACAGGGAAGGGACACTGAAGCTTTCTTT
TRBV7-2	TRBD2	many	TRBJ2-3	CASSLVRGGPTDTQYF	TGTGCCAGCAGCTTAGTGCGGGGGGGCCCCACAGATACGCAGTATTTT
TRBV7-2	-	-	TRBJ2-7	CASSKTEVSEQYF	TGTGCCAGCAGCAAGACCGAGGTTTCCGAGCAGTACTTC
TRBV4-2	-	few	TRBJ1-2	CASSQDQRGGYTF	TGTGCCAGCAGCCAAGATCAAAGGGGAGGCTACACCTTC
TRBV5-1	-	-	TRBJ1-2	CASSLDLGSAGYTF	TGCGCCAGCAGCTTGGACTTGGGGAGTGCGGGCTACACCTTC
TRBV28	TRBD1	-	TRBJ1-1	CASSTLTGVGTEAFF	TGTGCCAGCAGTACCTTAACAGGGGTGGGTACTGAAGCTTTCTTT
TRBV3-1	TRBD2	-	TRBJ2-3	CASSQESGGRTDTQYF	TGTGCCAGCAGCCAAGAAAGCGGGGGCCGCACAGATACGCAGTATTTT
TRBV10-3	-	many	TRBJ2-5	CAIAGGAEETQYF	TGTGCCATCGCTGGAGGCGCCGAGGAGACCCAGTACTTC
TRBV29-1	-	few	TRBJ1-1	CSGFVNPGVAFF	TGCAGCGGCTTTGTCAATCCGGGAGTCGCTTTCTTT
TRBV5-1	-	few	TRBJ1-1	CASSSLEDWGRTEAFF	TGCGCCAGCAGCTCCCTGGAGGATTGGGGGCGCACTGAAGCTTTCTTT
TRBV19	-	-	TRBJ1-1	CASKGPASTEAFF	TGTGCCAGTAAGGGGCCCGCCAGCACTGAAGCTTTCTTT
TRBV27	TRBD1	few	TRBJ2-7	CASSSTGSRYEQYF	TGTGCCAGCAGTTCGACAGGGTCAAGGTACGAGCAGTACTTC
TRBV9	-	-	TRBJ2-5	CASSAIGFPKETQYF	TGTGCCAGCAGCGCCATTGGATTTCCAAAAGAGACCCAGTACTTC
TRBV7-9	TRBD1	few	TRBJ2-1	CASSGTGSPYNEQFF	TGTGCCAGCAGCGGGACAGGTAGCCCCTACAATGAGCAGTTCTTC
TRBV7-2	-	-	TRBJ2-7	CASSFSTASYEQYF	TGTGCCAGCAGCTTTTCGACAGCCTCCTACGAGCAGTACTTC
TRBV4-2	TRBD1	-	TRBJ1-1	CASSQERTGFTEAFF	TGTGCCAGCAGCCAAGAGAGGACAGGGTTTACTGAAGCTTTCTTT
TRBV2	-	many	TRBJ2-7	CASTPGDPFYEQYF	TGTGCCAGCACCCCAGGGGACCCCTTCTACGAGCAGTACTTC
TRBV5-1	-	-	TRBJ2-1	CASTMWTEGPNEQFF	TGCGCCAGCACCATGTGGACAGAGGGACCCAATGAGCAGTTCTTC
TRBV7-2	-	-	TRBJ1-6	CASSRFGRDNSPLHF	TGTGCCAGCAGCCGATTCGGACGGGATAATTCACCCCTCCACTTT
TRBV27	-	-	TRBJ1-6	CASRSQGPLHF	TGTGCCAGCAGGTCCCAAGGACCCCTCCACTTT
TRBV7-2	-	-	TRBJ2-6	CASSLVRVVLSGANVLTF	TGTGCCAGCAGCTTAGTAAGGGTGGTCCTCTCTGGGGCCAACGTCCTGACTTTC
TRBV5-1	-	-	TRBJ2-3	CASSPDSGLGYF	TGCGCCAGCAGCCCTGACTCTGGACTCGGGTATTTT
TRBV6-5	-	-	TRBJ2-5	CAGSYSVAGQETQYF	TGTGCCGGCAGTTACTCAGTTGCGGGCCAAGAGACCCAGTACTTC
TRBV12-3/TRBV12-4	-	-	TRBJ2-5	CASRFTGTPGTNEQYF	TGTGCCAGCAGGTTCACCGGGACCCCAGGAACGAATGAGCAGTACTTC
TRBV12-3/TRBV12-4	TRBD1	-	TRBJ1-2	CASSLLGQAPNYGYTF	TGTGCCAGCAGTTTACTCGGACAGGCCCCTAACTATGGCTACACCTTC
TRBV6-5	-	-	TRBJ1-1	CASSPRPLTTGTEAFF	TGTGCCAGCAGCCCGCGACCCCTGACGACGGGGACTGAAGCTTTCTTT
TRBV3-1	-	-	TRBJ2-7	CASSQVVEENTYEQYF	TGTGCCAGCAGCCAAGTGGTAGAGGAGAACACCTACGAGCAGTACTTC